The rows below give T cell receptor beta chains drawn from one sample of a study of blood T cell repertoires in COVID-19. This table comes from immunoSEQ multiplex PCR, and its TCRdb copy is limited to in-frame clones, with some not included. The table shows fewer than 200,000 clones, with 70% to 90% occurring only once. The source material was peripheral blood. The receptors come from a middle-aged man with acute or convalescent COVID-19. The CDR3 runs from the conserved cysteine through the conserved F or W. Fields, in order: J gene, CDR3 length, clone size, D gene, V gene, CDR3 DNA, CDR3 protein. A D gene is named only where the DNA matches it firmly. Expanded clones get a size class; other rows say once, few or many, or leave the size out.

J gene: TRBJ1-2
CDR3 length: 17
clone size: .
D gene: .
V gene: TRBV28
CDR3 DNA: TGTGCCAGCAGCCCCCCCCAGGGTTCGCCTCCTAACTATGGCTACACCTTC
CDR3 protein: CASSPPQGSPPNYGYTF

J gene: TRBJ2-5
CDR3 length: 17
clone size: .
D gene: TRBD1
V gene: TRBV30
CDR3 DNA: TGTGCCTGGACTCCTAATGGGGCAGGGGGCGCATGGGAGACCCAGTACTTC
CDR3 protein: CAWTPNGAGGAWETQYF

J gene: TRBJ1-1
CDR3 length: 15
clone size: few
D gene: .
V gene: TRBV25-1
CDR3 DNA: TGTGCCAGCAGTGAATCTGGAGGGGACTTCACTGAAGCTTTCTTT
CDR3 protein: CASSESGGDFTEAFF

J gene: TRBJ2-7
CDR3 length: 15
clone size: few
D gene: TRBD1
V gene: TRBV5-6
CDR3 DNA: TGTGCCAGCAGAACCGGACAGGGGTCGACCTACGAGCAGTACTTC
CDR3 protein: CASRTGQGSTYEQYF

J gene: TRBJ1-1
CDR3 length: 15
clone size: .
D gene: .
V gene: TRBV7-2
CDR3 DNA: TGTGCCAGCAGCCCGAGGAAACAATTGAACACTGAAGCTTTCTTT
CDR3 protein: CASSPRKQLNTEAFF

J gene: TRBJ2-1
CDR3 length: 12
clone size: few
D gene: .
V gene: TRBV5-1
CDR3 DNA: TGCGCCAGCAGTGAGGAGTACAATGAGCAGTTCTTC
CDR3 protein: CASSEEYNEQFF

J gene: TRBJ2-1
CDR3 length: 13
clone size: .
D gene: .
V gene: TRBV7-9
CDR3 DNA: TGTGCCAGCAGCTTCCCGGGGGTGAATGAGCAGTTCTTC
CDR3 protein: CASSFPGVNEQFF

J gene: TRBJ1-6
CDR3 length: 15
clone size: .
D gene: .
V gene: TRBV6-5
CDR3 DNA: TGTGCCAGCAAAACAGCGGGGCTAGTGGAATCACCCCTCCACTTT
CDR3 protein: CASKTAGLVESPLHF

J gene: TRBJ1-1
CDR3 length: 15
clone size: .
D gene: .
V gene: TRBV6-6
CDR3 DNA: TGTGCCAGCAGCCCCGTGAGGGAGCTCGGCACTGAAGCTTTCTTT
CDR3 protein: CASSPVRELGTEAFF

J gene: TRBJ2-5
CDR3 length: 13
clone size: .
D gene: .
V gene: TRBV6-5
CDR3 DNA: TGTGCCAGCATGGCTAGCGTTCAAGAGACCCAGTACTTC
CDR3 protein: CASMASVQETQYF

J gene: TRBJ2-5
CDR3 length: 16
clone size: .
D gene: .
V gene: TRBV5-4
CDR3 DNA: TGTGCCAGCAGCTTTCTCCCCTACCAGGGTGGGGAGACCCAGTACTTC
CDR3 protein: CASSFLPYQGGETQYF

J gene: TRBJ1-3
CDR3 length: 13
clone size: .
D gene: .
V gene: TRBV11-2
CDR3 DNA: TGTGCCAGCAGCTTCTACTCTGGAAACACCATATATTTT
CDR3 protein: CASSFYSGNTIYF

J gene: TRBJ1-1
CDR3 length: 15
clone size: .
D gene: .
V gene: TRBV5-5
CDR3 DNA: TGTGCCAGCAGCCCGGACGGGGGATGGAACACTGAAGCTTTCTTT
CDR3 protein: CASSPDGGWNTEAFF

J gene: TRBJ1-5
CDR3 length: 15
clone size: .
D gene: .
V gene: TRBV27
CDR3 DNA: TGTGCCAGCAGTGGTGGGACACTACTACATCAGCCCCAGCATTTT
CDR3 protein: CASSGGTLLHQPQHF

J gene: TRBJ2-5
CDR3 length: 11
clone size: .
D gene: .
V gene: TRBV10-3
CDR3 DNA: TGTGCCATCAGTGAGCTAGAGACCCAGTACTTC
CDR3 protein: CAISELETQYF

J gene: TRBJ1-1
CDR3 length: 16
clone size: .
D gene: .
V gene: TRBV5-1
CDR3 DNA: TGCGCCAGCAGCCTACAGGGCAGAAAGGGGAACACTGAAGCTTTCTTT
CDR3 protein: CASSLQGRKGNTEAFF

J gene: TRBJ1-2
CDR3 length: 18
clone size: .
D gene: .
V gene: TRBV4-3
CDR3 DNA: TGCGCCAGCAGCCAAGAAAGCGGTGGTGGGCAGACTAACTATGGCTACACCTTC
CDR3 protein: CASSQESGGGQTNYGYTF

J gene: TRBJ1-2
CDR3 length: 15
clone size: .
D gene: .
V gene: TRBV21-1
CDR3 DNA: TGTGCCAGCAGCAAAGGTCCGGACAGAGGAAATGGCTACACCTTC
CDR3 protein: CASSKGPDRGNGYTF

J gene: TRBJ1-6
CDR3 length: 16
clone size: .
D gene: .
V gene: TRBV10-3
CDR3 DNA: TGTGCCATCAGTGATTCCATTAGCTCCTATAATTCACCCCTCCACTTT
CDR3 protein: CAISDSISSYNSPLHF

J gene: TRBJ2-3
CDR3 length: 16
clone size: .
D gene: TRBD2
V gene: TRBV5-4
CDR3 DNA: TGTGCCAGCAGCCCTAACGGACTAGCGGGGCCGAATACGCAGTATTTT
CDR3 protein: CASSPNGLAGPNTQYF

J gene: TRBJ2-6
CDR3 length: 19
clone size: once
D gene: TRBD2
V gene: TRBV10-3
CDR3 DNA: TGTGCCATCACGGATGGCGAGACTAGCGGATCCTCTGGGGCCAACGTCCTGACTTTC
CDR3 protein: CAITDGETSGSSGANVLTF

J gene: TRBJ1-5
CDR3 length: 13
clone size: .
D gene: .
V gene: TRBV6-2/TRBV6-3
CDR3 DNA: TGTGCCAGCAGTCGGGGAGGGGTTCAGCCCCAGCATTTT
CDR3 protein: CASSRGGVQPQHF

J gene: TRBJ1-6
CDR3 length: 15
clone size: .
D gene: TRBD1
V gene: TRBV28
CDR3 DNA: TGTGCCAGCAGTTCGGGACAGGGGAATAGTTCACCCCTCCACTTT
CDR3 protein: CASSSGQGNSSPLHF

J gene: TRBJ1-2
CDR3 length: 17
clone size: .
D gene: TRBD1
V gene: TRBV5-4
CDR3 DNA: TGTGCCAGCAGCTTGGGGAGGGACAGGGAGACGTATGGTGGCTACACCTTC
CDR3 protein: CASSLGRDRETYGGYTF

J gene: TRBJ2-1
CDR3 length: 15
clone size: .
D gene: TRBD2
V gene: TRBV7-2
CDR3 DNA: TGTGCCAGCCGAACTAGCGGGCCAAGAGGGGGGCAGAAGTTCTTC
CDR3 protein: CASRTSGPRGGQKFF

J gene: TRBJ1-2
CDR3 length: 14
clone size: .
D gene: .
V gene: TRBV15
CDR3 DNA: TGTGCCACCAGCAGAGACTTGAGTGACTATGGCTACACCTTC
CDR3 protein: CATSRDLSDYGYTF

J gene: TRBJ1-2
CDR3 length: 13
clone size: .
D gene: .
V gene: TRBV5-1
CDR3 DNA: TGCGCCAGCAGCTCGACAGATAACTATGGCTACACCTTC
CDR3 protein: CASSSTDNYGYTF

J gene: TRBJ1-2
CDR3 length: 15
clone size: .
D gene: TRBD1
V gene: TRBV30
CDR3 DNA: TGTGCCTGGAGTGCCCAGGCGGGACAGACCTATGGCTACACCTTC
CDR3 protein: CAWSAQAGQTYGYTF

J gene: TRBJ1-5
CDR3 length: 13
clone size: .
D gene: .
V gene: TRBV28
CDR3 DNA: TGTGCCAGCACCTTAGGGGTTGAACAGCCCCAGCATTTT
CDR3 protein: CASTLGVEQPQHF

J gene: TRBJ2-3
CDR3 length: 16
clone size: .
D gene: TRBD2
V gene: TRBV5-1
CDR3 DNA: TGCGCCAGCAGCCGGCTGACTAGCGGGGGGGTTGATACGCAGTATTTT
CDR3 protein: CASSRLTSGGVDTQYF

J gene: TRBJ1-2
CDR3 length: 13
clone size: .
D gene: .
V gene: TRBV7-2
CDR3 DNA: TGTGCCAGCAGCTTAGGGGGGGGCTATGGCTACACCTTC
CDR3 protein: CASSLGGGYGYTF

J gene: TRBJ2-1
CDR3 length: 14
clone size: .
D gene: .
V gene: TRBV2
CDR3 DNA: TGTGCCAGCAGCCGTACCCCTGACGGCCTCGGACTGTTCTTC
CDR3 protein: CASSRTPDGLGLFF

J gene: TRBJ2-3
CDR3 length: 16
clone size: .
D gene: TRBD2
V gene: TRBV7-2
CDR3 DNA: TGTGCCAGCAGCGCGCCTAGCGGGGGGGGCACAGATACGCAGTATTTT
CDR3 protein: CASSAPSGGGTDTQYF